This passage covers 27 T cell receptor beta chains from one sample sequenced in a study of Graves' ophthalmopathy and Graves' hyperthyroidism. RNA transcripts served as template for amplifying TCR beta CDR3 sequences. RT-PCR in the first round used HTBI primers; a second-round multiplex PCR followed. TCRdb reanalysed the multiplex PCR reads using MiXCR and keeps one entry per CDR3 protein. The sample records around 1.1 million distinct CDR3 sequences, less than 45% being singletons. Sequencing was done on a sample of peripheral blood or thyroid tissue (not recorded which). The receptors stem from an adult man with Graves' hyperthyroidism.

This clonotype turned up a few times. CDR3 nucleotide sequence: TGTGCCAGCTCACCTTTCGACAGGGATACTGAAGCTTTCTTT. It encodes CASSPFDRDTEAFF. The V call is TRBV12-3 or TRBV12-4, the J call TRBJ1-1, with 7 nucleotides matching TRBD1. V was clipped by 8 bases and J by 5 bases; unmatched bases: 11. The CDR3 consists of 14 residues.

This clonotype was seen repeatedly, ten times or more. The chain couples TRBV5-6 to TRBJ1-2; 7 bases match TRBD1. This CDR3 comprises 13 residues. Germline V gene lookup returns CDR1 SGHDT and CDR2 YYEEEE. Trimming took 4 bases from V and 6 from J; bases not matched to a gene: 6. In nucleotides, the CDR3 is TGTGCCAGCAGCGACGACAGGGTGGATGGCTACACCTTC. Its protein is CASSDDRVDGYTF.

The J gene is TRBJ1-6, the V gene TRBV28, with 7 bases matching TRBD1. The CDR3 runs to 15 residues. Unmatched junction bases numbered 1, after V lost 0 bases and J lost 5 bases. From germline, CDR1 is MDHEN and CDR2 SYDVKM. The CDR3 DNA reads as TGTGCCAGCAGTTTATGGGGACAGAATAATTCACCCCTCCACTTT. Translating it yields CASSLWGQNNSPLHF.

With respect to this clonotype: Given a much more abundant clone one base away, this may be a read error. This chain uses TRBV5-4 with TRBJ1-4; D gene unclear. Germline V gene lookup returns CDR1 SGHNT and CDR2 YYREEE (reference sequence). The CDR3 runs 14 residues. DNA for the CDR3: TGTGCCAACAGCTTTACCCCGGGGAATGAAAAACTGTTTTTT. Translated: CANSFTPGNEKLFF.

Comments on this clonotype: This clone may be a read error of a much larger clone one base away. CDR3 protein: CASSPRASGSRQETQYF. The CDR3 DNA follows: TGTGCCAGCAGCCCCAGGGCTAGCGGGAGCAGGCAAGAGACCCAGTACTTC. V usage is TRBV7-6 and J usage is TRBJ2-5; 10 bases are shared with TRBD2. Germline V gene lookup returns CDR1 SGHVS and CDR2 FNYEAQ. The CDR3 totals 17 residues. V lost 5 bases to trimming and J lost 2 bases; unmatched junction nucleotides: 11.

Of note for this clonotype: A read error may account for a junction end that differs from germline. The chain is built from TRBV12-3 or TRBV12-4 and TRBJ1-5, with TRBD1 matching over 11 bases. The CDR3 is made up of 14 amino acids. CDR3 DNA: TGTGCCAGCAGCTGGACAGGGGGCAAGCAGCCCCAGCATTTT. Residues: CASSWTGGKQPQHF.

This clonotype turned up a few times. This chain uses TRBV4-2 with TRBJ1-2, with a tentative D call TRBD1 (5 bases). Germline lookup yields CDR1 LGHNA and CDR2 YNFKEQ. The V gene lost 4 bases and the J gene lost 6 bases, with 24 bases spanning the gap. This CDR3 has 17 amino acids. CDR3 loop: CASSLWPIDFRDHGYTF. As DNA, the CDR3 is TGTGCCAGCAGCCTATGGCCCATCGATTTCAGGGACCATGGCTACACCTTC.

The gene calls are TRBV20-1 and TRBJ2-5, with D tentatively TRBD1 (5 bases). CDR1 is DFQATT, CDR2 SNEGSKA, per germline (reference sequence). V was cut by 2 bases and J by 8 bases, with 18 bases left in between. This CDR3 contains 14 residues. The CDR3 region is CSARSQGVKATQYF. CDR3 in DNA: TGCAGTGCTAGATCCCAAGGGGTCAAGGCCACCCAGTACTTC.

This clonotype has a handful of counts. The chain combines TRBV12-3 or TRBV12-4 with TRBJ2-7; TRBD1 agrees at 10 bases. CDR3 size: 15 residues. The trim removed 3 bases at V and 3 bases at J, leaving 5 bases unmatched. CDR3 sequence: CASSFKGQGYYEQYF. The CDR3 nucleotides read TGTGCCAGCAGTTTTAAGGGACAGGGGTACTACGAGCAGTACTTC.

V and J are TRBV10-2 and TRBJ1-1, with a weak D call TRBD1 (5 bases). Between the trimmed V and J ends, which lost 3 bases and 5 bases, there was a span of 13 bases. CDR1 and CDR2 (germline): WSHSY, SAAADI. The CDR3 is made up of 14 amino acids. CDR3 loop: CASSEGGAWTEAFF. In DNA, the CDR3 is TGCGCCAGCAGTGAAGGAGGGGCTTGGACTGAAGCTTTCTTT.

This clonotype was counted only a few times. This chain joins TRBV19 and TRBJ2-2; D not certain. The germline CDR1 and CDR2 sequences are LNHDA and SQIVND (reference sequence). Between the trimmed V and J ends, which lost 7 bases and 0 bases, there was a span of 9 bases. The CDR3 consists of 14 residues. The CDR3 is CASTPLANTGELFF. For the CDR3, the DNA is TGTGCCAGTACTCCGCTAGCGAACACCGGGGAGCTGTTTTTT. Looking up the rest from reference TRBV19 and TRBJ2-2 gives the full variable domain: DGGITQSPKYLFRKEGQNVTLSCEQNLNHDAMYWYRQDPGQGLRLIYYSQIVNDFQKGDIAEGYSVSREKKESFPLTVTSAQKNPTAFYLCASTPLANTGELFFGEGSRLTVL.

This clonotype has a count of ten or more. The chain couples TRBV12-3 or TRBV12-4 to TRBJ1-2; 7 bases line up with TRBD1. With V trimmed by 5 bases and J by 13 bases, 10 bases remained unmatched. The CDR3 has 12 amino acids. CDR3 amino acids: CASSGRSSGGTF. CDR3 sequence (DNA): TGTGCCAGCAGTGGACGGTCTTCAGGGGGCACCTTC.

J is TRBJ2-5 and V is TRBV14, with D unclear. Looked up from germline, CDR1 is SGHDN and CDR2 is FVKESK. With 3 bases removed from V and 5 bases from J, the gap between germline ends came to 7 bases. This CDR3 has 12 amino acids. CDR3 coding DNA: TGTGCCAGCAGCCAGGGGTACGAGACCCAGTACTTC. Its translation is CASSQGYETQYF.

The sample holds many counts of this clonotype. CDR3 residues: CASRESYTGELFF. CDR3 coding DNA: TGTGCCAGCCGGGAGTCTTACACCGGGGAGCTGTTTTTT. The chain joins TRBV2 to TRBJ2-2, with D possibly being TRBD2 (6 bases). This CDR3 comprises 13 residues. Germline CDR1 and CDR2: SNHLY and FYNNEI. Between the trimmed V and J ends, which lost 8 bases and 3 bases, there was a span of 10 bases.

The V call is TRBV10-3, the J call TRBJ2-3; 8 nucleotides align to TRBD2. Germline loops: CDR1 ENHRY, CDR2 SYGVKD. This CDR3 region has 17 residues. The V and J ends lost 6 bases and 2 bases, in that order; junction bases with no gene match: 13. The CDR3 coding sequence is TGTGCCATCAGGGGGGGGCTAGCGGGCCCCAACACAGATACGCAGTATTTT. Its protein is CAIRGGLAGPNTDTQYF.

The CDR3 region is CSVVGTADIVDAGYTF. CDR3 nucleotides: TGCAGCGTTGTTGGGACGGCAGATATCGTGGACGCTGGCTACACCTTC. The chain combines TRBV29-1 with TRBJ1-2, with TRBD1 as a possible D gene (5 bases). The V end was cut by 4 bases, the J end by 7 bases, with 25 bases between. The CDR3 spans 16 residues. CDR1 and CDR2 from the germline V gene are SQVTM and ANQGSEA.

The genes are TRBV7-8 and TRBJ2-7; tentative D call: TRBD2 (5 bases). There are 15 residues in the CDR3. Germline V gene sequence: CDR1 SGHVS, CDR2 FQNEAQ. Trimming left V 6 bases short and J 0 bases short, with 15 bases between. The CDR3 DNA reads TGTGCCAGCAGTCCTGACGGAACTAGCTCCTACGAGCAGTACTTC. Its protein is CASSPDGTSSYEQYF.

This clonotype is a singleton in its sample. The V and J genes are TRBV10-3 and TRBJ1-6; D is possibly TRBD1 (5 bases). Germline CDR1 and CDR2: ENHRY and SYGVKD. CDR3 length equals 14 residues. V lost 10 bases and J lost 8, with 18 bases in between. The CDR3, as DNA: TGTGCCAGCAGGGAAGGAGCAGAGCATTCACCCCTCCACTTT. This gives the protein CASREGAEHSPLHF.

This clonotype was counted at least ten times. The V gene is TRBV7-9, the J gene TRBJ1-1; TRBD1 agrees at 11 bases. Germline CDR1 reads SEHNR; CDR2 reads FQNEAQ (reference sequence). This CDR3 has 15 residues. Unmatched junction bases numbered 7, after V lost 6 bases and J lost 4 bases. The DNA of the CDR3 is TGTGCCAGCAGTCTATCCGGGACAGGGGGCACTGAAGCTTTCTTT. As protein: CASSLSGTGGTEAFF.

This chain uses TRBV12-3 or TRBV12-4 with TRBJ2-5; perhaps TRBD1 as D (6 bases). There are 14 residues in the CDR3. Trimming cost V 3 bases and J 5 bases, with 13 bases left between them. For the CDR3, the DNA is TGTGCCAGCAGTTTCTACAGGGAATGGGAGACCCAGTACTTC. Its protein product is CASSFYREWETQYF.

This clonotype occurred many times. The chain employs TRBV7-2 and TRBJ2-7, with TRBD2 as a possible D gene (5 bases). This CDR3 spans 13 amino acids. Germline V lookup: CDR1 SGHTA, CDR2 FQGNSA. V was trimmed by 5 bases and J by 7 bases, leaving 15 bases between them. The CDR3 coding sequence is TGTGCCAGCAGCCCATTGCGGGCCACTGAGCAGTACTTC. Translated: CASSPLRATEQYF.

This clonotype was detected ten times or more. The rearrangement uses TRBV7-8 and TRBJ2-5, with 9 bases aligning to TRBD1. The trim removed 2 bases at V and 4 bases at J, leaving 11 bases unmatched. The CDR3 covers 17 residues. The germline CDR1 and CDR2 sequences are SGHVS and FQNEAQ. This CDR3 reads CASSLPGTGGPGETQYF. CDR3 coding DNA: TGTGCCAGCAGCTTACCGGGTACAGGGGGCCCGGGAGAGACCCAGTACTTC. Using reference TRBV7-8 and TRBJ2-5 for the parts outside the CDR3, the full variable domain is GAGVSQSPRYKVAKRGQDVALRCDPISGHVSLFWYQQALGQGPEFLTYFQNEAQLDKSGLPSDRFFAERPEGSVSTLKIQRTQQEDSAVYLCASSLPGTGGPGETQYFGPGTRLLVL.

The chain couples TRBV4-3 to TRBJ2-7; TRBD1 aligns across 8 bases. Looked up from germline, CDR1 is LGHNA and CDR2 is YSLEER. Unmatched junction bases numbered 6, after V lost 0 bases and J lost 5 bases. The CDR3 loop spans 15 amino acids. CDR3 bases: TGCGCCAGCAGCCAAGAGCACAGGGGGAACCACGAGCAGTACTTC. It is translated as CASSQEHRGNHEQYF.

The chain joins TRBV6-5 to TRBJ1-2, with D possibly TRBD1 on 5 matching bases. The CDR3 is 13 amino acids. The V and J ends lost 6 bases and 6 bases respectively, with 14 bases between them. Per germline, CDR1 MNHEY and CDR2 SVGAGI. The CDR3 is CASRLRDGDGYTF. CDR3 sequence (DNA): TGTGCCAGCAGACTCCGGGACGGAGATGGCTACACCTTC.

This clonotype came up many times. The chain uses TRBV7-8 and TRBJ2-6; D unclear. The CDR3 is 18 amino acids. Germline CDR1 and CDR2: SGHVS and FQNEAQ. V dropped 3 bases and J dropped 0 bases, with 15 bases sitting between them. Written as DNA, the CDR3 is TGTGCCAGCAGCTTTACGGGTCTCAAATACTCTGGGGCCAACGTCCTGACTTTC. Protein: CASSFTGLKYSGANVLTF.

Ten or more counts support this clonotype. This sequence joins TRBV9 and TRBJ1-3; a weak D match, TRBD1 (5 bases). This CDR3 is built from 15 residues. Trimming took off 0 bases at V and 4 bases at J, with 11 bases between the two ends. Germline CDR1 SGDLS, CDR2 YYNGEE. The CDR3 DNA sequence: TGTGCCAGCAGCGTAGGCGCAGGGTTAGGAAACACCATATATTTT. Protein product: CASSVGAGLGNTIYF.

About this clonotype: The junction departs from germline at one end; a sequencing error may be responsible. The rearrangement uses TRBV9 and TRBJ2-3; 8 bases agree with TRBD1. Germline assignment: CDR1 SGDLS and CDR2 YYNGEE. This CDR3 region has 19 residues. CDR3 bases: TGCGCCAGCAGCCACCGGGACAGGACCACCCTTAAATACACAGATACGCAGTATTTT. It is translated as CASSHRDRTTLKYTDTQYF. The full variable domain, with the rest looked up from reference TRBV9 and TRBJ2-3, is DSGVTQTPKHLITATGQRVTLRCSPRSGDLSVYWYQQSLDQGLQFLIQYYNGEERAKGNILERFSAQQFPDLHSELNLSSLELGDSALYFCASSHRDRTTLKYTDTQYFGPGTRLTVL.